A single sample is the source of the 30 T cell receptor beta chains below, sequenced in a study of blood T cell repertoires in COVID-19. Clones were sequenced by immunoSEQ multiplex PCR, and TCRdb holds only the in-frame ones, with some missing. The profile shows around 100,000 clones, about 88% of them singletons. Sample: peripheral blood. The source of these receptors is a man aged 45-60 years with active or convalescent COVID-19.

The chain recombines TRBV7-2 with TRBJ2-2; 8 bases are a match to TRBD2. CDR1 SGHTA and CDR2 FQGNSA come from the germline V gene. The trim removed 5 bases at V and 5 bases at J, leaving 7 bases unmatched. This CDR3 spans 15 amino acids. The CDR3 loop reads CASSPPGTRTGELFF. The CDR3 nucleotides read TGTGCCAGCAGCCCCCCCGGGACTAGGACCGGGGAGCTGTTTTTT. The whole variable domain, remainder taken from reference TRBV7-2 and TRBJ2-2, is GAGVSQSPSNKVTEKGKDVELRCDPISGHTALYWYRQSLGQGLEFLIYFQGNSAPDKSGLPSDRFSAERTGGSVSTLTIQRTQQEDSAVYLCASSPPGTRTGELFFGEGSRLTVL.

The chain combines TRBV28 with TRBJ2-7; possible D gene TRBD2, 5 bases. This CDR3 region has 12 residues. The germline CDR1 and CDR2 sequences are MDHEN and SYDVKM. The ends were cut back, 8 bases at V and 4 bases at J, with 12 bases in the middle. CDR3 DNA sequence: TGTGCCAGCTGCCCGACGGGGTACGAGCAGTACTTC. Protein product: CASCPTGYEQYF.

V and J are TRBV6-1 and TRBJ2-3; weak D call: TRBD1 (6 bases). Germline V gene data show CDR1 as MNHNS and CDR2 as SASEGT. The CDR3 has 15 amino acids. V was trimmed by 2 bases and J by 1 base, leaving 10 bases between them. This CDR3 reads CASSEQAGGTDTQYF. The CDR3 bases are TGTGCCAGCAGTGAACAGGCAGGGGGCACAGATACGCAGTATTTT.

In this sample, this clone turned up once. The V and J genes are TRBV5-1 and TRBJ1-1; no firm D call. V lost 4 bases, J lost 1 base, and 5 bases lay in between. This CDR3 is built from 12 residues. Germline-derived CDR1 and CDR2 are SGHRS and YFSETQ. The CDR3 loop is CASSEWNTEAFF. In DNA form, the CDR3 reads TGCGCCAGCAGCGAGTGGAACACTGAAGCTTTCTTT.

This clone was observed many times. The genes are TRBV19 and TRBJ2-7; TRBD1 is a possible D gene (7 bases). The CDR3 is 13 amino acids. Germline V gene data show CDR1 as LNHDA and CDR2 as SQIVND (reference sequence). The germline V and J ends were trimmed by 5 bases and 3 bases, with 11 bases remaining between them. The CDR3 region has the DNA TGTGCCAGTAGTGCAGGGGGAGGCTACGAGCAGTACTTC. This gives the protein CASSAGGGYEQYF. Based on the CDR3 plus reference TRBV19 and TRBJ2-7, the full variable domain is DGGITQSPKYLFRKEGQNVTLSCEQNLNHDAMYWYRQDPGQGLRLIYYSQIVNDFQKGDIAEGYSVSREKKESFPLTVTSAQKNPTAFYLCASSAGGGYEQYFGPGTRLTVT.

The V call is TRBV5-6, the J call TRBJ1-5; TRBD1 is a possible D gene (5 bases). The CDR3 runs 15 residues. V shed 0 bases and J shed 7 bases, with 14 bases lying between them. From germline, CDR1 is SGHDT and CDR2 YYEEEE. CDR3 DNA sequence: TGTGCCAGCAGCTTGGCCCTGGAGGGGAAACAGCCCCAGCATTTT. Translating gives CASSLALEGKQPQHF.

This rearrangement joins TRBV2 to TRBJ1-2; TRBD1 matches 8 bases. The CDR3 length is 14 residues. V dropped 6 bases and J dropped 7; count of bases not matched to a gene: 10. Germline values: CDR1 SNHLY, CDR2 FYNNEI. CDR3 nucleotide sequence: TGTGCCAGCAGACTGGACAGGGACTTCGCTGGCTACACCTTC. This translates into CASRLDRDFAGYTF.

This clone was observed a few times. Additional DNA sequences in this sample encode the identical CDR3. This rearrangement joins TRBV20-1 to TRBJ1-2, with 7 bases that match TRBD1. Losses at the gene ends were 7 bases for V and 4 bases for J; bases not matched to a gene: 3. CDR1 and CDR2 (germline): DFQATT, SNEGSKA (reference sequence). The CDR3 contains 11 residues. The CDR3 region has the DNA TGCAGTGGGGACAGCCCCTATGGCTACACCTTC. Its protein product is CSGDSPYGYTF.

The rearrangement joins TRBV27 to TRBJ2-1; possibly TRBD2 for D (7 bases). From germline, CDR1 is MNHEY and CDR2 SMNVEV (reference sequence). Between the trimmed V and J ends, which lost 4 bases and 4 bases, there was a span of 14 bases. The CDR3 length is 15 residues. The DNA of the CDR3 is TGTGCCAGCAGTTCCTCGGGGGGCCGGTACAATGAGCAGTTCTTC. Translated, it gives CASSSSGGRYNEQFF.

The CDR3: CASSLGDRFNEQFF. CDR3 coding DNA: TGTGCCAGCAGTTTAGGAGACAGGTTCAATGAGCAGTTCTTC. The chain employs TRBV28 and TRBJ2-1; TRBD1 might be the D (6 bases). The CDR3 covers 14 residues. Germline-derived CDR1 and CDR2 are MDHEN and SYDVKM. V lost 2 bases to trimming and J lost 6 bases, with 11 bases between them.

The V gene is TRBV5-5, the J gene TRBJ1-2; no reliable D call. The CDR3 contains 14 residues. Germline V gene data show CDR1 as SGHKS and CDR2 as YYEKEE (reference sequence). Trimming cost V 0 bases and J 0 bases, with 6 bases left between them. CDR3 in DNA: TGTGCCAGCAGCTTGGGACAAGCTAACTATGGCTACACCTTC. This sequence encodes CASSLGQANYGYTF.

This clone was picked up a small number of times. This sequence joins TRBV23-1 and TRBJ1-5; a weak D match, TRBD1 (6 bases). TRBV23-1 is reported as an ORF; its role is uncertain. Trimming shortened V by 6 bases and J by 3 bases, and 15 bases separated the two germline ends. The CDR3 is 15 amino acids. This CDR3 reads CASRGSGHFNQPQHF. As DNA, the CDR3 is TGCGCCAGCAGAGGCTCGGGACACTTCAATCAGCCCCAGCATTTT.

This sequence joins TRBV14 and TRBJ2-1; D is possibly TRBD1 (6 bases). Germline V gene lookup returns CDR1 SGHDN and CDR2 FVKESK. The CDR3 has 15 residues. V was shortened by 4 bases and J by 5 bases, with 15 bases between the two germline ends. CDR3 DNA: TGTGCCAGCAGCCGGGAAAGGGGGAGCCACAATGAGCAGTTCTTC. This gives the protein CASSRERGSHNEQFF.

The genes are TRBV11-2 and TRBJ2-2, with a possible D match to TRBD1 (6 bases). V was cut by 5 bases and J by 5 bases, with 9 bases left in between. The CDR3 extends over 13 amino acids. The V gene's germline CDR1 is SGHAT and CDR2 FQNNGV. CDR3 amino acids: CASSQQGTGELFF. CDR3 nucleotides: TGTGCCAGCAGCCAACAGGGAACCGGGGAGCTGTTTTTT.

In this sample, this clone turned up once. The V call is TRBV5-1, the J call TRBJ2-5, with 9 bases aligning to TRBD1. The V segment lost 1 base and the J segment 2 bases; nucleotides outside the gene matches: 6. The CDR3 loop spans 16 amino acids. Germline assignment: CDR1 SGHRS and CDR2 YFSETQ. The CDR3 DNA follows: TGCGCCAGCAGCTTGTTGGGTGACAGGGGGCAAGAGACCCAGTACTTC. Amino acid sequence: CASSLLGDRGQETQYF.

This sequence joins TRBV12-3 or TRBV12-4 and TRBJ1-5; D uncertain. The ends were cut back, 7 bases at V and 3 bases at J, with 7 bases in the middle. This CDR3 contains 12 residues. As DNA, the CDR3 is TGTGCCAGCAACTCATTCAATCAGCCCCAGCATTTT. Protein: CASNSFNQPQHF.

The chain carries TRBV5-4 and TRBJ2-7; a possible D gene is TRBD2 (5 bases). V gave up 3 bases and J gave up 7 bases, with 20 bases separating them. Germline CDR1 SGHNT, CDR2 YYREEE (reference sequence). This CDR3 has 15 amino acids. In nucleotides, the CDR3 is TGTGCCAGCAGCTCCTCGGCCGGGAACAATAATGAGCAGTACTTC. This encodes CASSSSAGNNNEQYF.

This chain joins TRBV24-1 and TRBJ2-5; 10 bases match TRBD1. The germline CDR1 and CDR2 sequences are KGHDR and SFDVKD. V shed 3 bases, J shed 1 base, and the junction held 4 bases outside the gene matches. CDR3 size: 16 residues. CDR3 bases: TGTGCCACCAGTGATCGAAGGGACAGGGGCCAAGAGACCCAGTACTTC. This codes for CATSDRRDRGQETQYF.

J is TRBJ2-1 and V is TRBV4-1; perhaps TRBD2 as D (6 bases). Trimming removed 4 bases at V and 0 bases at J, with 16 bases between. This CDR3 spans 17 amino acids. The germline V gene encodes CDR1 MGHRA and CDR2 YSYEKL. CDR3 sequence (DNA): TGCGCCAGCAGCCCAAGCCAGGCGGGGCCCTCCTACAATGAGCAGTTCTTC. Translating it yields CASSPSQAGPSYNEQFF.

DNA of the CDR3: TGTGCCAGCTCAGCGGGACAGGGGATCTCTGGAAACACCATATATTTT. Its translation: CASSAGQGISGNTIYF. The chain is built from TRBV18 and TRBJ1-3, with TRBD1 matching over 10 bases. The V gene's germline CDR1 is KGHSH and CDR2 LQKENI. The CDR3 consists of 16 residues. J gave up 0 bases and V 5 bases, and 4 bases lay outside the gene matches.

CDR3 in DNA: TGTGCCAGCAGCTGGACAGGGGGCGCGTACGAGCAGTACTTC. Amino acid sequence: CASSWTGGAYEQYF. The chain is built from TRBV7-9 and TRBJ2-7; 11 nucleotides line up with TRBD1. The CDR3 contains 14 residues. CDR1 is SEHNR and CDR2 is FQNEAQ in the germline V gene (reference sequence). J gave up 4 bases and V 4 bases, and 3 bases lay outside the gene matches.

The chain links TRBV4-1 to TRBJ1-1; 10 positions agree with TRBD1. This CDR3 has 15 residues. Germline loops: CDR1 MGHRA, CDR2 YSYEKL. Germline trimming cut 5 bases from V and 10 bases from J; bases unmatched to any gene: 13. For the CDR3, the DNA is TGCGCCAGCAGCGGCCGGGACAGGGGTTTGATCGGAGCTTTCTTT. Translated: CASSGRDRGLIGAFF.

The chain joins TRBV3-1 (or the pseudogene TRBV3-2) to TRBJ1-2; 8 nucleotides agree with TRBD1. Germline lookup yields CDR1 LGHDT and CDR2 YNNKEL (reference sequence). The CDR3 length is 15 residues. V lost 1 base and J lost 8; bases outside the gene matches: 9. The CDR3 region has the DNA TGTGCCAGCAGCCAAGGGTACCAGGGGGCGCAGGGCTACACCTTC. Residues: CASSQGYQGAQGYTF.

The rearrangement links TRBV7-2 to TRBJ2-1; 13 bases map to TRBD2. The CDR3 spans 17 residues. Germline V gene sequence: CDR1 SGHTA, CDR2 FQGNSA. V shed 5 bases and J 1 base; nucleotides not matched to a gene: 5. This CDR3 is CASSLGLAGVSYNEQFF. Written as DNA, the CDR3 is TGTGCCAGCAGCCTAGGACTAGCGGGGGTTTCCTACAATGAGCAGTTCTTC.

V and J are TRBV4-1 and TRBJ2-7; 8 bases agree with TRBD1. Unmatched junction bases numbered 5, after V lost 4 bases and J lost 0 bases. The CDR3 length is 15 residues. Per germline, CDR1 MGHRA and CDR2 YSYEKL. The CDR3 region is CASSLDRVSSYEQYF. CDR3 coding DNA: TGCGCCAGCAGCCTGGACAGGGTGAGCTCCTACGAGCAGTACTTC.

This clone showed up just a few times. This chain uses TRBV5-6 with TRBJ1-2, with D maybe TRBD1 (5 bases). Germline CDR1 SGHDT, CDR2 YYEEEE. V lost 0 bases to trimming and J lost 3 bases, with 9 bases between them. This CDR3 spans 14 amino acids. The CDR3 DNA follows: TGTGCCAGCAGCTTGGTTCAGGGCTACTATGGCTACACCTTC. Translated: CASSLVQGYYGYTF.

The chain couples TRBV29-1 to TRBJ2-1, with TRBD1 matching 9 bases. The CDR3 has 14 amino acids. Unmatched junction bases numbered 7, after V lost 5 bases and J lost 5 bases. Germline loops: CDR1 SQVTM, CDR2 ANQGSEA. The CDR3 spells CSVQGQGGHNEQFF. The CDR3, as DNA: TGCAGCGTTCAGGGACAGGGTGGCCACAATGAGCAGTTCTTC.

J is TRBJ1-3 and V is TRBV19; a weak D match, TRBD1 (6 bases). Germline loops: CDR1 LNHDA, CDR2 SQIVND (reference sequence). V was clipped by 3 bases and J by 3 bases, with 9 bases between them. CDR3 length equals 14 residues. CDR3 sequence: CASSMRTVGNTIYF. The CDR3 DNA follows: TGTGCCAGTAGTATGCGGACAGTTGGAAACACCATATATTTT.

The chain combines TRBV19 with TRBJ2-7; D is undetermined. Trimming removed 7 bases at V and 0 bases at J, with 10 bases between. The length of the CDR3 is 13 residues. In germline, CDR1 is LNHDA, CDR2 SQIVND (reference sequence). Written as DNA, the CDR3 is TGTGCCAGTACCCATCCGGGCTCCTACGAGCAGTACTTC. Translated, it gives CASTHPGSYEQYF.

This rearrangement joins TRBV30 to TRBJ2-7, with 8 bases fitting TRBD1. The CDR3 extends over 12 amino acids. Germline trimming cut 3 bases from V and 3 bases from J; bases unmatched to any gene: 1. Germline values: CDR1 GTSNPN, CDR2 SVGIG (reference sequence). The CDR3, as DNA: TGTGCCTGGAGCAGGGGGCGCTACGAGCAGTACTTC. Encoded protein: CAWSRGRYEQYF.